The present T cell receptor (beta chain) was sequenced within a study of T cell repertoires in cytomegalovirus infection. Germline V CDR1 and CDR2: MGHRA, YSYEKL. Trimming took 4 bases from V and 7 from J; bases not matched to a gene: 4. The CDR3 sequence is 15 residues long. This clonotype was recorded only once. TCRdb processed the reads anew with MiXCR; each CDR3 protein has one entry. The top ten clones hold roughly two fifths of a sample with some 100,000 distinct CDR3 sequences, 23% of them seen once. This chain uses TRBV4-1 with TRBJ1-6; 10 positions match TRBD1. This TCR derives from a human donor in good health (CMV status not recorded). Some clones in this sample may be carry-over from other donors' samples. Sequenced: CD8+ T cells from PBMCs. CDR3: CASSPGTGDNSPLHF. The CDR3 DNA reads as TGCGCCAGCAGCCCTGGGACAGGGGACAATTCACCCCTCCACTTT.